This TCR beta chain derives from a study of beta chain features in type 1 diabetes. As for this clone: Its antigen is not known.

What was sequenced were expressed TCRB transcripts, since all of the isolated RNA had been reverse transcribed. Using immunoSEQ multiplex PCR, the repertoire was profiled, and TCRdb retains in-frame clones only, with some absent. The table records roughly 700,000 clones, roughly 13% of them present only once. Overall study results and limits: In every one of the four CD4+ subsets, TCRB CDR3s were moderately but significantly shorter in Type 1 diabetes patients.

Sequencing input: naive CD4+ T cells from blood. This TCR derives from a man between 18 and 29 years old with type 1 diabetes.

Here the CDR3 reads CASSPDALPFNQPQHF. In DNA, the CDR3 is TGTGCCAGCTCACCCGACGCGCTTCCATTCAATCAGCCCCAGCATTTT. V gene TRBV18 combines with J gene TRBJ1-5; D not certain. V lost 3 bases to trimming and J lost 3 bases, with 15 bases between them. The CDR3 spans 16 residues. The germline CDR1 and CDR2 sequences are KGHSH and LQKENI.